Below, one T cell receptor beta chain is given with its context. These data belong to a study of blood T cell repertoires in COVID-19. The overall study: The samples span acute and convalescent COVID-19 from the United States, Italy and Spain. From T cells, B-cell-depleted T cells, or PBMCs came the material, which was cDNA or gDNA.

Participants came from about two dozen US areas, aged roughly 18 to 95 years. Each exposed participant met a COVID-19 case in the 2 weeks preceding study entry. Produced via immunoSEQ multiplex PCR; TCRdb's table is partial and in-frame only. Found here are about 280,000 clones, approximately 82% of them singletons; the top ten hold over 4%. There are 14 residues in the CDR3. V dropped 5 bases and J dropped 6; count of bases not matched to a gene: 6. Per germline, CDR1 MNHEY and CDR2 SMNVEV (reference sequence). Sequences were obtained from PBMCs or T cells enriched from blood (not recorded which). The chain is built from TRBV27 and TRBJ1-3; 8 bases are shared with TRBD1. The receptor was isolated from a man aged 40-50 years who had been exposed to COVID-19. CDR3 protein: CASSRTGWENTIYF. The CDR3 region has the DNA TGTGCCAGCAGTCGGACAGGGTGGGAAAACACCATATATTTT.